These 28 T cell receptor beta chains came from one sample sequenced in a study of control samples from healthy donors and cancer patients. Clones were sequenced by immunoSEQ multiplex PCR, and TCRdb holds only the in-frame ones, with some missing. The sample contains roughly 89,000 clones, roughly 89% of which appear only once. Sequenced sample: blood. All receptors derive from a man in his fifties in good health.

The V gene is TRBV7-2, the J gene TRBJ1-5; no definite D call. V was trimmed by 3 bases and J by 4 bases, leaving 10 bases between them. The CDR3 is 14 amino acids. Per the germline V gene, CDR1 is SGHTA and CDR2 is FQGNSA. Here the CDR3 reads CASSLGSGNQPQHF. CDR3 bases: TGTGCCAGCAGCTTGGGGTCGGGAAATCAGCCCCAGCATTTT.

This clone was picked up a small number of times. The chain combines TRBV4-2 with TRBJ1-3; unclear D gene. The germline V and J ends were trimmed by 3 bases and 2 bases, with 17 bases remaining between them. The germline CDR1 and CDR2 sequences are LGHNA and YNFKEQ. The CDR3 contains 17 residues. The CDR3 sequence: CASSQARRQSTGNTIYF. The CDR3 DNA follows: TGTGCCAGCAGCCAGGCAAGGAGGCAGAGCACTGGAAACACCATATATTTT.

In DNA, the CDR3 is TGTGCCAGCACCCCCCCCGAGATGAACACTGAAGCTTTCTTT. It codes for CASTPPEMNTEAFF. V usage is TRBV6-2 or TRBV6-3 and J usage is TRBJ1-1; D is unclear. V was trimmed by 7 bases and J by 0 bases, leaving 12 bases between them. This CDR3 is built from 14 residues. Germline lookup yields CDR1 MNHEY and CDR2 SVGEGT.

The chain couples TRBV19 to TRBJ2-2; D is undetermined. The V end lost 3 bases, the J end lost 4 bases, and 3 bases lay between the germline ends. The CDR3 sequence is 12 residues long. Germline V gene sequence: CDR1 LNHDA, CDR2 SQIVND (reference sequence). The CDR3 DNA follows: TGTGCCAGTAGTATCCTCACCGGGGAGCTGTTTTTT. This sequence encodes CASSILTGELFF. The complete variable domain, with remaining parts taken from reference TRBV19 and TRBJ2-2, reads DGGITQSPKYLFRKEGQNVTLSCEQNLNHDAMYWYRQDPGQGLRLIYYSQIVNDFQKGDIAEGYSVSREKKESFPLTVTSAQKNPTAFYLCASSILTGELFFGEGSRLTVL.

This chain joins TRBV10-3 and TRBJ2-7; perhaps TRBD1 as D (6 bases). The V gene's germline CDR1 is ENHRY and CDR2 SYGVKD. The CDR3 runs to 14 residues. Trimming removed 7 bases from V and 2 bases from J, with 15 bases in between. CDR3 sequence: CAITPGTPTYEQYF. CDR3 in DNA: TGTGCCATCACGCCGGGGACACCGACCTACGAGCAGTACTTC.

V usage is TRBV29-1 and J usage is TRBJ1-5; D remains ambiguous. V was cut by 6 bases and J by 4 bases, with 10 bases left in between. The CDR3 has 12 amino acids. Germline loops: CDR1 SQVTM, CDR2 ANQGSEA. Here the CDR3 reads CSVANQNQPQHF. The CDR3 DNA reads TGCAGCGTCGCGAACCAGAATCAGCCCCAGCATTTT.

CDR3 residues: CASSLAQGGLYNEQFF. In DNA, the CDR3 is TGCGCCAGCAGCTTGGCCCAGGGTGGACTATACAATGAGCAGTTCTTC. The gene calls are TRBV5-1 and TRBJ2-1; maybe TRBD2 (6 bases). The CDR3 contains 16 residues. The V gene lost 0 bases and the J gene lost 4 bases, with 14 bases spanning the gap. Germline V gene lookup returns CDR1 SGHRS and CDR2 YFSETQ.

The V gene is TRBV15, the J gene TRBJ1-5, with TRBD1 as a possible D gene (6 bases). The CDR3 is 18 amino acids. Germline V gene sequence: CDR1 LNHNV, CDR2 YYDKDF (reference sequence). V dropped 0 bases and J dropped 4 bases, with 19 bases sitting between them. As DNA, the CDR3 is TGTGCCACCAGCAGAGATTCCAGTAGGGGGAGGGGTAATCAGCCCCAGCATTTT. Amino acid sequence: CATSRDSSRGRGNQPQHF.

The chain has TRBV7-2 and TRBJ2-5; 10 bases map to TRBD2. V was clipped by 5 bases and J by 6 bases; unmatched bases: 9. Germline CDR1 reads SGHTA; CDR2 reads FQGNSA. The CDR3 covers 15 residues. The CDR3 spells CASSPQAGGGKTQYF. The CDR3 bases are TGTGCCAGCAGCCCACAAGCGGGGGGGGGAAAGACCCAGTACTTC.

V usage is TRBV12-5 and J usage is TRBJ2-2, with 8 bases lining up with TRBD1. This CDR3 is 14 amino acids long. J was trimmed by 6 bases and V by 6 bases; bases with no gene match: 6. Germline-derived CDR1 and CDR2 are LGHNT and FRNRAP. The CDR3 DNA follows: TGTGCTAGTGGACTTACACAGGGGGCCGGGGAGCTGTTTTTT. It yields the protein CASGLTQGAGELFF.

This clone appeared a single time. The chain recombines TRBV2 with TRBJ2-5, with D perhaps matching TRBD2 (5 bases). The germline V gene encodes CDR1 SNHLY and CDR2 FYNNEI. CDR3 length equals 14 residues. Trimming pared 5 bases from V and 4 bases from J, leaving 14 bases between. For the CDR3, the DNA is TGTGCCAGCAGTAAGGAGGCGTTTGGAGAGACCCAGTACTTC. Protein: CASSKEAFGETQYF.

This clone was seen just once. The chain recombines TRBV29-1 with TRBJ1-2; D gene unclear. V was pared by 2 bases and J by 4 bases, with 11 bases between. CDR1 and CDR2 (germline): SQVTM, ANQGSEA. The CDR3 consists of 13 residues. The CDR3 loop reads CSVEQADFYGYTF. As DNA, the CDR3 is TGCAGCGTTGAACAGGCAGATTTCTATGGCTACACCTTC.

This clone was seen just once. This chain links TRBV5-6 with TRBJ1-3; D unresolved. V lost 0 bases and J lost 0, with 4 bases in between. The CDR3 is made up of 14 amino acids. Germline V gene data show CDR1 as SGHDT and CDR2 as YYEEEE. CDR3 coding DNA: TGTGCCAGCAGCTTGGCCACCTCTGGAAACACCATATATTTT. It specifies CASSLATSGNTIYF. Using reference TRBV5-6 and TRBJ1-3 for the parts outside the CDR3, the full variable domain is DAGVTQSPTHLIKTRGQQVTLRCSPKSGHDTVSWYQQALGQGPQFIFQYYEEEERQRGNFPDRFSGHQFPNYSSELNVNALLLGDSALYLCASSLATSGNTIYFGEGSWLTVV.

The genes are TRBV5-6 and TRBJ1-5; D gene uncertain. V lost 0 bases, J lost 0 bases, and 7 bases lay in between. Per the germline V gene, CDR1 is SGHDT and CDR2 is YYEEEE. This CDR3 comprises 15 residues. This CDR3 is CASSLGQTSNQPQHF. In DNA, the CDR3 is TGTGCCAGCAGCTTGGGGCAGACTAGCAATCAGCCCCAGCATTTT.

In DNA, the CDR3 is TGCAGCACGACAGAGTTAGCTAACTATGGCTACACCTTC. This gives the protein CSTTELANYGYTF. The gene calls are TRBV29-1 and TRBJ1-2, with a tentative D call TRBD1 (5 bases). Looked up from germline, CDR1 is SQVTM and CDR2 is ANQGSEA. The CDR3 is made up of 13 amino acids. Between the trimmed V and J ends, which lost 8 bases and 0 bases, there was a span of 13 bases. Together with reference TRBV29-1 and TRBJ1-2, the CDR3 gives the full variable domain: SAVISQKPSRDICQRGTSLTIQCQVDSQVTMMFWYRQQPGQSLTLIATANQGSEATYESGFVIDKFPISRPNLTFSTLTVSNMSPEDSSIYLCSTTELANYGYTFGSGTRLTVV.

The chain uses TRBV18 and TRBJ2-7; no clear D gene. The germline V gene has CDR1 KGHSH and CDR2 LQKENI. The ends were cut back, 2 bases at V and 6 bases at J, with 17 bases in the middle. This CDR3 is built from 15 residues. This chain's CDR3 is CASSPSPPTIIEQYF. Here the CDR3 DNA reads TGTGCCAGCTCACCAAGCCCTCCCACCATCATCGAGCAGTACTTC.

The chain employs TRBV4-1 and TRBJ2-7; TRBD1 agrees at 9 bases. CDR3 length equals 17 residues. Trimming removed 0 bases from V and 0 bases from J; junction bases left unmatched: 6. CDR1 is MGHRA, CDR2 YSYEKL, per germline. The CDR3 sequence is CASSQDKDRGSSYEQYF. In DNA form, the CDR3 reads TGCGCCAGCAGCCAAGACAAGGACAGGGGAAGCTCCTACGAGCAGTACTTC.

The V gene is TRBV7-2, the J gene TRBJ2-5; 8 bases map to TRBD2. The CDR3 has 15 residues. Germline CDR1 is SGHTA and CDR2 is FQGNSA. Trimming cost V 3 bases and J 0 bases; bases outside gene matches: 3. The CDR3 is CASSFPAGDQETQYF. CDR3 nucleotide sequence: TGTGCCAGCAGCTTTCCAGCGGGGGACCAAGAGACCCAGTACTTC.

The chain couples TRBV27 to TRBJ1-1; D perhaps matches TRBD1 (6 bases). In germline, CDR1 is MNHEY, CDR2 SMNVEV (reference sequence). Trimming stripped 6 bases from V and 4 bases from J, with 15 bases between. The CDR3 is 14 residues long. The CDR3 spells CASSNDRRGTEAFF. Written as DNA, the CDR3 is TGTGCCAGCAGCAATGACAGGAGGGGCACTGAAGCTTTCTTT.

The chain recombines TRBV7-7 with TRBJ2-3; D gene uncertain. V was cut by 1 base and J by 3 bases, with 8 bases left in between. CDR3 length equals 14 residues. The germline gives CDR1 SSHAT, CDR2 FNYEAQ (reference sequence). The CDR3 nucleotides read TGTGCCAGCAGCTTAGGGCAGGTAACAGATACGCAGTATTTT. Translating gives CASSLGQVTDTQYF.

The CDR3 DNA reads TGTGCCAGCAGGACAGACAGCCTCGGGACCGGGGAGCTGTTTTTT. Translated, it gives CASRTDSLGTGELFF. This rearrangement joins TRBV2 to TRBJ2-2, with a tentative D call TRBD1 (5 bases). The germline gives CDR1 SNHLY, CDR2 FYNNEI. This CDR3 contains 15 residues. Trimming took 6 bases from V and 5 from J, leaving 16 bases between them. The entire variable domain, with the rest obtained from reference TRBV2 and TRBJ2-2, is as follows: EPEVTQTPSHQVTQMGQEVILRCVPISNHLYFYWYRQILGQKVEFLVSFYNNEISEKSEIFDDQFSVERPDGSNFTLKIRSTKLEDSAMYFCASRTDSLGTGELFFGEGSRLTVL.

The chain couples TRBV21-1 to TRBJ2-7; TRBD2 reflects the table's D call only, with no check against the DNA. TRBV21-1 is classified as a pseudogene. The CDR3 sequence is 13 residues long. CDR3 in amino acids: CASSTPGGYEQYF. In nucleotides, the CDR3 is TGTGCCAGCAGCACCCCGGGAGGATACGAGCAGTACTTC.

V and J are TRBV10-3 and TRBJ1-3; tentatively, D is TRBD1 (6 bases). V was clipped by 3 bases and J by 5 bases, with 8 bases between them. Germline V gene sequence: CDR1 ENHRY, CDR2 SYGVKD. This CDR3 is 13 amino acids long. The CDR3 sequence: CAISDRDRNTIYF. The DNA for the CDR3 is TGTGCCATCAGTGATCGGGACAGAAACACCATATATTTT.

The rearrangement uses TRBV27 and TRBJ1-6; perhaps TRBD1 as D (5 bases). CDR1 and CDR2 from the germline V gene are MNHEY and SMNVEV (reference sequence). The CDR3 runs 16 residues. Trimming removed 2 bases at V and 0 bases at J, with 8 bases between. CDR3 nucleotide sequence: TGTGCCAGCAGTTTACAGGGAAGCTCCTATAATTCACCCCTCCACTTT. Residues: CASSLQGSSYNSPLHF.

This chain connects TRBV7-9 to TRBJ2-3; D not certain. The CDR3 sequence is 14 residues long. Germline CDR1 SEHNR, CDR2 FQNEAQ (reference sequence). Trimming removed 1 base at V and 4 bases at J, with 9 bases between. CDR3 coding DNA: TGTGCCAGCAGCTTAGGGCCCTTGTCAGATACGCAGTATTTT. It is translated as CASSLGPLSDTQYF.

The chain uses TRBV4-2 and TRBJ1-2; the D is unclear. This CDR3 spans 15 amino acids. From germline, CDR1 is LGHNA and CDR2 YNFKEQ. The ends were cut back, 1 base at V and 0 bases at J, with 9 bases in the middle. The CDR3 loop is CASSQARSANYGYTF. For the CDR3, the DNA is TGTGCCAGCAGCCAAGCTCGGTCAGCTAACTATGGCTACACCTTC.

The chain combines TRBV18 with TRBJ2-3; D not resolved. Trimming left V 3 bases short and J 2 bases short, with 12 bases between. CDR3 length: 15 amino acids. CDR1 and CDR2 (germline): KGHSH, LQKENI. The DNA of the CDR3 is TGTGCCAGCTCACCGGCTGGGTTGGACACAGATACGCAGTATTTT. Translating gives CASSPAGLDTDTQYF.

The chain carries TRBV11-2 and TRBJ2-6; no clear D. Germline V gene data show CDR1 as SGHAT and CDR2 as FQNNGV. Trimming shortened V by 7 bases and J by 0 bases, and 10 bases separated the two germline ends. This CDR3 region has 15 residues. CDR3 DNA: TGTGCCAGCACGGACGGCCTCTCTGGGGCCAACGTCCTGACTTTC. Translated: CASTDGLSGANVLTF.